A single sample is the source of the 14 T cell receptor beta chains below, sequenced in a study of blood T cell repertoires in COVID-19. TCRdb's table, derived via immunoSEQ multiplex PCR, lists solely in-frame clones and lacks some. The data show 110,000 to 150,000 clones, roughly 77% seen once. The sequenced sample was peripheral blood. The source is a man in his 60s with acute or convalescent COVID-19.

The CDR3 here is CASSQARVSGANVLTF. In DNA, the CDR3 is TGTGCCAGCAGCCAAGCCCGGGTCTCTGGGGCCAACGTCCTGACTTTC. The rearrangement uses TRBV3-1 (or the pseudogene TRBV3-2) and TRBJ2-6, with D unclear. V lost 1 base to trimming and J lost 0 bases, with 7 bases between them. The CDR3 runs 16 residues. Germline V gives CDR1 LGHDT, CDR2 YNNKEL (reference sequence).

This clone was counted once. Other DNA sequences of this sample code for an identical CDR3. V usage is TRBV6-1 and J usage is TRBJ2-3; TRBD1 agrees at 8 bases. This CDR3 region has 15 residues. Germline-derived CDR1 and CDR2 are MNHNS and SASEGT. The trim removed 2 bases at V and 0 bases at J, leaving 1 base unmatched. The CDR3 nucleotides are TGTGCCAGCAGTGAACGGACAGGGAGCACAGATACGCAGTATTTT. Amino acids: CASSERTGSTDTQYF.

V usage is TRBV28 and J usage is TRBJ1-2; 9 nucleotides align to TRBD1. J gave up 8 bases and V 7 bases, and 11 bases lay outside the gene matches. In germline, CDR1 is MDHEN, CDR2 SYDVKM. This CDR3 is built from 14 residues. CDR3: CASTDRGKLKGYTF. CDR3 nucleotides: TGTGCCAGCACGGACAGGGGAAAACTAAAAGGCTACACCTTC.

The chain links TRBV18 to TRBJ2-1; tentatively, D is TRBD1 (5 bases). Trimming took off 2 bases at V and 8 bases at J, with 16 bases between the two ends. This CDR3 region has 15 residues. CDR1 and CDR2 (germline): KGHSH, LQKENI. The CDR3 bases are TGTGCCAGCTCACCAGTCCAGGGCAGGGTCCATGAGCAGTTCTTC. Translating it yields CASSPVQGRVHEQFF.

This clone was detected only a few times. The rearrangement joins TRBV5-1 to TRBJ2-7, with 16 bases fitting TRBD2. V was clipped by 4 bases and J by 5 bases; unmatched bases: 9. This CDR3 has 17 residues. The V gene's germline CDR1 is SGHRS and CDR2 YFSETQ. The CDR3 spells CASSPGRGLAGGNEQYF. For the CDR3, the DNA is TGCGCCAGCAGCCCGGGGAGGGGACTAGCGGGAGGGAACGAGCAGTACTTC.

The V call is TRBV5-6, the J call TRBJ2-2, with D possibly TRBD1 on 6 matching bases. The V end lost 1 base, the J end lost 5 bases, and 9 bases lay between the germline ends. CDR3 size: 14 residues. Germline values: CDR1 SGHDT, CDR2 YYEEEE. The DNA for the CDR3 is TGTGCCAGCAGCTTGATCGGACAGACCGGGGAGCTGTTTTTT. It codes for CASSLIGQTGELFF.

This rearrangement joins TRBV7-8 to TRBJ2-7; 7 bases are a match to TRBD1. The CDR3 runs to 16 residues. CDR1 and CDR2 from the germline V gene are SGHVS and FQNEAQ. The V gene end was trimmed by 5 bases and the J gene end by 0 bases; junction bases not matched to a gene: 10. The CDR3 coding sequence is TGTGCCAGCAGCAGAAGACAGGGCCCGAGCTCCTACGAGCAGTACTTC. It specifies CASSRRQGPSSYEQYF.

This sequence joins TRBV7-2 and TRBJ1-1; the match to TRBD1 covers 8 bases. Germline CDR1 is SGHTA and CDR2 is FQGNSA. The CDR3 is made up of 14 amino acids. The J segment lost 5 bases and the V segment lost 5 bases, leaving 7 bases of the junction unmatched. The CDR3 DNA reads TGTGCCAGCAGCAGAAGACAGGGGAGAACTGAAGCTTTCTTT. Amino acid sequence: CASSRRQGRTEAFF.

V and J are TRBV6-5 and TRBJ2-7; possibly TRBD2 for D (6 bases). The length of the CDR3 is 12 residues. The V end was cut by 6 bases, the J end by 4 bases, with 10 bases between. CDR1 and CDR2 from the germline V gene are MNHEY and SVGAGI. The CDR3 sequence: CASSGGLYEQYF. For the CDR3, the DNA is TGTGCCAGCAGCGGAGGGTTATACGAGCAGTACTTC.

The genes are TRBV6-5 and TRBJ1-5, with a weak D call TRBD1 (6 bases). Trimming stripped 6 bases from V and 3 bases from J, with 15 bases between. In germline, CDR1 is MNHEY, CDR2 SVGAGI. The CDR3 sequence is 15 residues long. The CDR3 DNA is TGTGCCAGCAGGTACCCGGACAGCTTCAATCAGCCCCAGCATTTT. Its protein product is CASRYPDSFNQPQHF.

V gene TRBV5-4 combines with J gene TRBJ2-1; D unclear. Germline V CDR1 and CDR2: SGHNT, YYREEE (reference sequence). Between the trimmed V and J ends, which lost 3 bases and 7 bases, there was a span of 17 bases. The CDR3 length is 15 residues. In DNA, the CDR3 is TGTGCCAGCAGCTCATCAGTGAGTTCCAGGAATGAGCAGTTCTTC. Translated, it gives CASSSSVSSRNEQFF.

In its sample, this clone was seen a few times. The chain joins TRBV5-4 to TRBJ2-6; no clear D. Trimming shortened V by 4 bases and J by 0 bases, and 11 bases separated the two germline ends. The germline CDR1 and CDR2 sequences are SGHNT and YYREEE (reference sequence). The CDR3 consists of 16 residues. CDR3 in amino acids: CASSVVRSSGANVLTF. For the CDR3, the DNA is TGTGCCAGCAGCGTAGTAAGGAGCTCTGGGGCCAACGTCCTGACTTTC.

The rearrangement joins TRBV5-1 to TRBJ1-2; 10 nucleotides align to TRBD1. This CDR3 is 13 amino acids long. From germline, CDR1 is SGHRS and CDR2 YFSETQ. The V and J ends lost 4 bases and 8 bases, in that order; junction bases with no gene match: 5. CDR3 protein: CASSVGTGEGYTF. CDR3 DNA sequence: TGCGCCAGCAGCGTCGGGACAGGGGAGGGCTACACCTTC.

DNA of the CDR3: TGTGCCAGCAGTGAACTAGCGGGAAACTACAATGAGCAGTTCTTC. Its translation: CASSELAGNYNEQFF. The chain carries TRBV6-1 and TRBJ2-1, with TRBD2 matching over 9 bases. This CDR3 region has 15 residues. Germline loops: CDR1 MNHNS, CDR2 SASEGT. Germline trimming cut 2 bases from V and 3 bases from J; bases unmatched to any gene: 2.